The 30 T cell receptor beta chains below come from one sample, sequenced in a study of immune heterogeneity within non-small cell lung tumors listed by TCRdb under 2018. Instrument on record: HiSeq X Ten. The TCR beta CDR3 region was amplified with a multiplex PCR system whose first round of approximately 10 cycles used 32 V-gene forward primers and 13 J-gene reverse primers. TCRdb redid the processing of the public reads, applying fastp at Q25 and MiXCR, and retained in-frame beta chains. Rows with a matching CDR3 protein are joined into one entry that keeps the most common DNA and genes. This sample gives 3,100 or so distinct CDR3 sequences in total; 37% of them show up just once. More than 13% of the sample rests with the top ten. For the TCR template, genomic DNA was extracted from bulk tumor tissue, and approximately 550 ng of gDNA was amplified for each sample. During surgery, several biopsies were collected from each primary tumor and placed as far from one another as possible within the tumor mass. The study cohort was described as untreated, and the patients were newly diagnosed NSCLC cases having curative surgery.

The sample comprised lung tumor tissue. These receptors all come from a man between 65 and 85 years old with non-small cell lung cancer.

The chain links TRBV28 to TRBJ1-6; TRBD1 matches 9 bases. V gave up 3 bases and J gave up 7 bases; unmatched junction bases: 4. From germline, CDR1 is MDHEN and CDR2 SYDVKM. This CDR3 contains 15 residues. CDR3: CASSFPGTGNSPLHF. Written as DNA, the CDR3 is TGTGCCAGCAGTTTCCCCGGGACAGGGAATTCACCCCTCCACTTT.

The table lists this clonotype with a few counts. DNA for the CDR3: TGTGCCAGCAGCCCTTCGGGAGGGCAGGGCTCTAATGAAAAACTGTTTTTT. This gives the protein CASSPSGGQGSNEKLFF. The V and J genes are TRBV5-7 and TRBJ1-4; possibly TRBD1 for D (5 bases). TRBV5-7 is classed as an ORF, of uncertain function. V was clipped by 4 bases and J by 3 bases, with 19 bases between them. The CDR3 spans 17 residues.

V usage is TRBV4-1 and J usage is TRBJ1-1, with D hard to call. The CDR3 is 14 residues long. Germline CDR1 and CDR2: MGHRA and YSYEKL. Trimming pared 0 bases from V and 1 base from J, leaving 6 bases between. The CDR3, as DNA: TGCGCCAGCAGCCAAGATGCAGGGAACACTGAAGCTTTCTTT. It yields the protein CASSQDAGNTEAFF.

This clonotype appeared a few times. The gene calls are TRBV6-1 and TRBJ1-4; 7 positions agree with TRBD1. After removal of 10 bases from V and 10 bases from J, the junction contained 24 bases not matched to a gene. Germline CDR1 reads MNHNS; CDR2 reads SASEGT. The CDR3 is made up of 17 amino acids. The CDR3 sequence: CATQTGTDSVPLGKLFF. The CDR3, as DNA: TGTGCCACCCAAACCGGGACAGATAGTGTTCCCCTTGGAAAACTGTTTTTT.

The table lists this clonotype with a count of one. This chain uses TRBV25-1 with TRBJ1-1; tentative D call: TRBD1 (5 bases). The CDR3 runs to 12 residues. V shed 7 bases and J shed 1 base, with 7 bases lying between them. The V gene's germline CDR1 is MGHDK and CDR2 SYGVNS. The CDR3 DNA reads TGTGCCAGCACCCAGGGGAACACTGAAGCTTTCTTT. Its protein product is CASTQGNTEAFF.

The chain couples TRBV6-1 to TRBJ2-4, with 12 nucleotides matching TRBD2. The CDR3 loop spans 18 amino acids. Trimming at V came to 7 bases and at J to 0 bases, leaving 10 bases not matched to a gene. Germline CDR1 and CDR2: MNHNS and SASEGT. The CDR3 DNA sequence: TGTGCCAGCAATCCACTAGCGGGAGGATTGGGAGCCAAAAACATTCAGTACTTC. Translation: CASNPLAGGLGAKNIQYF.

The genes are TRBV2 and TRBJ2-7, with TRBD2 matching 8 bases. With 4 bases clipped from V and 0 bases from J, the junction kept 14 bases outside the gene matches. CDR3 length: 18 residues. In germline, CDR1 is SNHLY, CDR2 FYNNEI. CDR3 in DNA: TGTGCCAGCAGTGTGGCCAGCGGGAGTACTAGGAGCTCCTACGAGCAGTACTTC. Translation: CASSVASGSTRSSYEQYF.

This sequence joins TRBV12-3 or TRBV12-4 and TRBJ2-7; 7 bases align to TRBD1. This CDR3 has 17 amino acids. V gave up 4 bases and J gave up 0 bases; unmatched junction bases: 12. The CDR3 DNA is TGTGCCAGCAGTTCAACGAACAGGGGCGGATTCTCCTACGAGCAGTACTTC. Protein: CASSSTNRGGFSYEQYF.

This clonotype was detected only a few times. V gene TRBV20-1 combines with J gene TRBJ2-3; no reliable D call. The germline gives CDR1 DFQATT, CDR2 SNEGSKA (reference sequence). This CDR3 spans 12 amino acids. Trimming removed 3 bases at V and 5 bases at J, with 9 bases between. CDR3 residues: CSARERLDTQYF. The CDR3 DNA sequence: TGCAGTGCTAGGGAAAGGTTAGATACGCAGTATTTT.

This chain joins TRBV5-6 and TRBJ1-4; no clear D. CDR1 and CDR2 (germline): SGHDT, YYEEEE. The CDR3 loop spans 15 amino acids. V dropped 0 bases and J dropped 0 bases, with 6 bases sitting between them. In nucleotides, the CDR3 is TGTGCCAGCAGCTTGGTTGGGACAACTAATGAAAAACTGTTTTTT. It is translated as CASSLVGTTNEKLFF.

The chain couples TRBV2 to TRBJ1-1; TRBD1 matches at 8 bases. Germline V gene lookup returns CDR1 SNHLY and CDR2 FYNNEI. The CDR3 length is 13 residues. V lost 5 bases and J lost 10; bases outside the gene matches: 9. In DNA, the CDR3 is TGTGCCAGCAGTTTCGACAGGGGAAGTTTAGCTTTCTTT. It is translated as CASSFDRGSLAFF.

Sample share makes this clonotype large. This chain connects TRBV12-3 or TRBV12-4 to TRBJ2-1, with 10 bases fitting TRBD2. The CDR3 contains 14 residues. The junction had 1 base not matched to a gene; V was cut back by 6 bases and J by 2 bases. The CDR3 bases are TGTGCCAGCAGGCTAGCGGGAGCCTACAATGAGCAGTTCTTC. As protein: CASRLAGAYNEQFF.

The chain couples TRBV27 to TRBJ1-2, with D maybe TRBD1 (6 bases). Trimming shortened V by 5 bases and J by 6 bases, and 13 bases separated the two germline ends. This CDR3 comprises 13 residues. Germline V gene lookup returns CDR1 MNHEY and CDR2 SMNVEV (reference sequence). The DNA of the CDR3 is TGTGCCAGCAGTCCTCAGGGGCTCCATGGCTACACCTTC. Amino acid sequence: CASSPQGLHGYTF.

This clonotype is medium-sized by share. The rearrangement joins TRBV11-2 to TRBJ2-2; 7 nucleotides align to TRBD2. This CDR3 has 17 residues. After removal of 5 bases from V and 1 base from J, the junction contained 10 bases not matched to a gene. Per germline, CDR1 SGHAT and CDR2 FQNNGV. The CDR3 DNA follows: TGTGCCAGCAGCCTCCACGGGGGGTGGGAGAACACCGGGGAGCTGTTTTTT. Amino acid sequence: CASSLHGGWENTGELFF.

V is TRBV6-1 and J is TRBJ2-3; D uncertain. The CDR3 extends over 11 amino acids. V lost 8 bases and J lost 6, with 9 bases in between. Germline CDR1 reads MNHNS; CDR2 reads SASEGT. The CDR3 reads CASGSRDTQYF. CDR3 nucleotide sequence: TGTGCCAGCGGATCTAGGGATACGCAGTATTTT.

The chain uses TRBV28 and TRBJ1-2; D gene uncertain. V lost 5 bases, J lost 8 bases, and 21 bases lay in between. CDR1 is MDHEN and CDR2 is SYDVKM in the germline V gene. This CDR3 region has 15 residues. This CDR3 reads CASSPRRRLVSGYTF. The CDR3 nucleotides are TGTGCCAGCAGTCCAAGACGGCGTCTGGTTTCGGGCTACACCTTC.

There are a few counts of this clonotype. The V call is TRBV11-2, the J call TRBJ2-3, with D perhaps matching TRBD1 (6 bases). This CDR3 contains 14 residues. Per the germline V gene, CDR1 is SGHAT and CDR2 is FQNNGV. V was shortened by 5 bases and J by 2 bases, with 11 bases between the two germline ends. The CDR3 sequence is CASSPGTFTDTQYF. The DNA of the CDR3 is TGTGCCAGCAGCCCCGGGACATTCACAGATACGCAGTATTTT.

V gene TRBV11-3 combines with J gene TRBJ2-2; 7 bases map to TRBD1. Germline assignment: CDR1 SGHNT and CDR2 YENEEA. J gave up 3 bases and V 5 bases, and 3 bases lay outside the gene matches. CDR3 length equals 14 residues. In DNA, the CDR3 is TGTGCCAGCAGCCCAAGGGGGCACACCGGGGAGCTGTTTTTT. Translation gives CASSPRGHTGELFF.

The chain carries TRBV11-2 and TRBJ2-3; 10 nucleotides match TRBD1. The CDR3 has 15 residues. J lost 1 base, V lost 5 bases, and 3 bases had no gene match. Germline V lookup: CDR1 SGHAT, CDR2 FQNNGV. Here the CDR3 DNA reads TGTGCCAGCAGCCACGGGACAGGGGGCACAGATACGCAGTATTTT. Translating it yields CASSHGTGGTDTQYF.

V usage is TRBV19 and J usage is TRBJ1-1; D unresolved. CDR3 length: 13 residues. Germline CDR1 is LNHDA and CDR2 is SQIVND (reference sequence). V was pared by 3 bases and J by 4 bases, with 9 bases between. CDR3 bases: TGTGCCAGTAGTATCAGTCGGAGCACTGAAGCTTTCTTT. It is translated as CASSISRSTEAFF.

There are a few counts of this clonotype. The gene calls are TRBV20-1 and TRBJ2-5; 7 bases agree with TRBD1. This CDR3 comprises 14 residues. Germline V gene sequence: CDR1 DFQATT, CDR2 SNEGSKA (reference sequence). V shed 6 bases and J 0 bases; nucleotides not matched to a gene: 7. As DNA, the CDR3 is TGCAGTGCGGTCGGGACAGCTAACCAAGAGACCCAGTACTTC. This gives the protein CSAVGTANQETQYF.

This clonotype was seen a handful of times. The rearrangement links TRBV7-3 to TRBJ2-1; 9 positions match TRBD2. The CDR3 extends over 15 amino acids. Germline loops: CDR1 SGHTA, CDR2 FQGTGA. V was pared by 2 bases and J by 5 bases, with 4 bases of the junction left unmatched. The CDR3 loop reads CASSLGSSGDNEQFF. CDR3 nucleotide sequence: TGTGCCAGCAGCTTAGGGTCTAGCGGGGACAATGAGCAGTTCTTC.

The gene calls are TRBV20-1 and TRBJ2-7, with TRBD2 matching over 10 bases. Germline V CDR1 and CDR2: DFQATT, SNEGSKA (reference sequence). The CDR3 spans 14 residues. V lost 6 bases to trimming and J lost 5 bases; unmatched junction nucleotides: 10. The CDR3 sequence is CSAYHLAGAHEQYF. The CDR3 DNA sequence: TGCAGTGCCTATCACCTAGCGGGAGCCCACGAGCAGTACTTC.

This clonotype was detected a few times. The rearrangement joins TRBV5-1 to TRBJ1-6; the D is unclear. The CDR3 is 13 amino acids. V lost 4 bases to trimming and J lost 7 bases, with 9 bases between them. The germline V gene encodes CDR1 SGHRS and CDR2 YFSETQ. CDR3 nucleotide sequence: TGCGCCAGCAGCCGATTGGGGAATTCACCCCTCCACTTT. Its protein product is CASSRLGNSPLHF.

Only one count was recorded for this clonotype. This may come from a read error, since a much larger clone is one base off. The rearrangement links TRBV7-6 to TRBJ1-1; D gene ambiguous. In germline, CDR1 is SGHVS, CDR2 FNYEAQ. The CDR3 runs to 14 residues. As DNA, the CDR3 is TGTGCCAGCAGCGCGGGGTTGACGAACACTGTAGCTTTCTTT. Protein: CASSAGLTNTVAFF.

This clonotype occurred a few times. The chain couples TRBV7-9 to TRBJ2-2; unclear D gene. Germline V gene lookup returns CDR1 SEHNR and CDR2 FQNEAQ (reference sequence). The CDR3 runs to 12 residues. V was cut by 5 bases and J by 7 bases, with 8 bases left in between. The CDR3 coding sequence is TGTGCCAGCAGCCTTTCCAGCGGGGAGCTGTTTTTT. Residues: CASSLSSGELFF.

This chain links TRBV7-8 with TRBJ1-5; 8 bases map to TRBD1. This CDR3 is 15 amino acids long. Germline V gives CDR1 SGHVS, CDR2 FQNEAQ. V gave up 1 base and J gave up 5 bases; unmatched junction bases: 4. The CDR3 region is CASSLEQGGHQPQHF. In DNA, the CDR3 is TGTGCCAGCAGCTTAGAACAGGGGGGCCATCAGCCCCAGCATTTT.

The chain combines TRBV19 with TRBJ2-1; no reliable D call. Trimming took 6 bases from V and 0 from J, leaving 6 bases between them. The germline V gene encodes CDR1 LNHDA and CDR2 SQIVND (reference sequence). This CDR3 spans 13 amino acids. CDR3 region: CASSGSSYNEQFF. In nucleotides, the CDR3 is TGTGCCAGTAGCGGAAGCTCCTACAATGAGCAGTTCTTC.

The chain carries TRBV7-3 and TRBJ2-1; possibly TRBD1 or TRBD2 for D (5 bases each). The CDR3 runs to 15 residues. V was cut by 5 bases and J by 0 bases, with 11 bases left in between. Per the germline V gene, CDR1 is SGHTA and CDR2 is FQGTGA. DNA for the CDR3: TGTGCCAGCAGCCCTGGGACGTTCTCCTACAATGAGCAGTTCTTC. It encodes CASSPGTFSYNEQFF.

The chain carries TRBV12-3 or TRBV12-4 and TRBJ1-1; D is perhaps TRBD1 (5 bases). V was clipped by 7 bases and J by 5 bases, with 14 bases between them. CDR3 size: 13 residues. The CDR3 is CASTPGAWTEAFF. CDR3 in DNA: TGTGCCAGCACCCCCGGGGCTTGGACTGAAGCTTTCTTT.